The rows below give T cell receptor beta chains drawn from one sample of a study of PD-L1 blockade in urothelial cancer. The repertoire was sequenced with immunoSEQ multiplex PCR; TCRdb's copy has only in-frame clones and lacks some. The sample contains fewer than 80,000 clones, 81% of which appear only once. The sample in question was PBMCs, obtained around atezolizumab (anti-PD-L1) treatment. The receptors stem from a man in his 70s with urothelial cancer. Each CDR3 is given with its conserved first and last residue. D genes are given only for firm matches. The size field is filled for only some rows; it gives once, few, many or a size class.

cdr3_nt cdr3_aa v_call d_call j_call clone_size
TGCAGTGCTAGCCGGAACACTGAAGCTTTCTTT CSASRNTEAFF TRBV20-1 NA TRBJ1-1 NA
TGCGCCAGCAGCCAAGGTCCCTTAATACAGGGGAAAGACTATGGCTACACCTTC CASSQGPLIQGKDYGYTF TRBV4-1 TRBD1 TRBJ1-2 NA
TGTGCCAGTAGTTTTCAGACAGGGGGCTACAATGAGCAGTTCTTC CASSFQTGGYNEQFF TRBV19 TRBD1 TRBJ2-1 NA
TGTGCCAGCTCACCTGGCGCGGGTTACACTGAAGCTTTCTTT CASSPGAGYTEAFF TRBV18 NA TRBJ1-1 NA
TGTGCCGCTGCCGAAGGAGGACTCCTGAACACTGAAGCTTTCTTT CAAAEGGLLNTEAFF TRBV5-4 NA TRBJ1-1 once
TGTGCCAGCAGCCCCAGACTAGGTCCGAACACCGGGGAGCTGTTTTTT CASSPRLGPNTGELFF TRBV9 NA TRBJ2-2 NA
TGTGCCAGTAGTATAGGGTGGAACAGTGGCTATGGCTACACCTTC CASSIGWNSGYGYTF TRBV19 NA TRBJ1-2 NA
TGCGCCAGCAGTGGCGGGAGGGTCACCGGGGAGCTGTTTTTT CASSGGRVTGELFF TRBV10-2 TRBD2 TRBJ2-2 NA
TGTGCCAGCAGCTTAGGCGGGACTAACTACGAGCAGTACTTC CASSLGGTNYEQYF TRBV5-4 TRBD2 TRBJ2-7 NA
TGTGCCAGCTCACCCAGGCTTGGCCCGAACGAGCAGTACTTC CASSPRLGPNEQYF TRBV18 NA TRBJ2-7 NA
TGTGCCAGCTCACCCGCCCAGGGTATAACGGAAGTTCAGTACTTC CASSPAQGITEVQYF TRBV18 NA TRBJ2-4 NA
TGTGCCAGCTCACCACTAGCGGGACTTAACAATGAGCAGTTCTTC CASSPLAGLNNEQFF TRBV18 TRBD2 TRBJ2-1 NA
TGTGCCAGCAGCCGACCTCCCGGACTCGACTATGGCTACACCTTC CASSRPPGLDYGYTF TRBV9 NA TRBJ1-2 NA
TGTGCCAGCAGCGCCACAGGGGGCCGTGGCTACACCTTC CASSATGGRGYTF TRBV28 TRBD1 TRBJ1-2 few
TGTGCCAGCAGCTTAGATATTGGGCAGGGGGCCGGGGAGCTGTTTTTT CASSLDIGQGAGELFF TRBV11-3 TRBD1 TRBJ2-2 NA
TGTGCCAGTAGTGATGGGGACAGGAACGAGCAGTACTTC CASSDGDRNEQYF TRBV19 TRBD1 TRBJ2-7 NA
TGTGCCAGCTGGGGGACAGGGATCTCTGGGGCCAACGTCCTGACTTTC CASWGTGISGANVLTF TRBV2 TRBD1 TRBJ2-6 NA
TGTGCCAGCAGTCCCCGGTTGGGGCGGGAGGGCGGGAATGAGCAGTTCTTC CASSPRLGREGGNEQFF TRBV2 TRBD2 TRBJ2-1 once
TGTGCCAGCAGCTTTCGACAGGGGGCGCAGAATGAGCAGTTCTTC CASSFRQGAQNEQFF TRBV5-4 TRBD1 TRBJ2-1 NA
TGTGCCAGCAGTGGGACTAGCGGGAAAGATACGCAGTATTTT CASSGTSGKDTQYF TRBV2 TRBD2 TRBJ2-3 NA
TGTGCCAGCAGATTCAGGGTATCCGACACCTTC CASRFRVSDTF TRBV2 NA TRBJ1-2 few
TGTGCCAGCAGCCAAGAGGGACAGGGGAGCGCGAACACCGGGGAGCTGTTTTTT CASSQEGQGSANTGELFF TRBV4-2 TRBD1 TRBJ2-2 NA
TGTGCCAGCAGTTGGGGGACAGGGGGCTATGGCTACACCTTC CASSWGTGGYGYTF TRBV6-6 TRBD1 TRBJ1-2 NA
TGTGCCAGCAGTTTAACGGCAGCCCGGGGCTATGGCTACACCTTC CASSLTAARGYGYTF TRBV27 NA TRBJ1-2 NA
TGTGCCAGCAGCTCAGAAATGAACACTGAAGCTTTCTTT CASSSEMNTEAFF TRBV7-3 NA TRBJ1-1 NA
TGTGCCAGCAGCCGGAGACGGCTAGCGGAGAGCACAGATACGCAGTATTTT CASSRRRLAESTDTQYF TRBV7-9 TRBD2 TRBJ2-3 NA
TGTGCCAGCAGTTATCCCAACTCGAATGAAAAACTGTTTTTT CASSYPNSNEKLFF TRBV6-6 NA TRBJ1-4 NA
TGTGCCAGCAGCCCAGGACTAGCGGGAAGCACAGATACGCAGTATTTT CASSPGLAGSTDTQYF TRBV11-3 TRBD2 TRBJ2-3 NA
TGCAGTGCTAGAGATAAGGGGGAGCAGTACTTC CSARDKGEQYF TRBV20-1 NA TRBJ2-7 NA
TGTGCCAGCAGCCGCGGGGGTGAAAAACTGTTTTTT CASSRGGEKLFF TRBV9 NA TRBJ1-4 NA
TGCGCCAGCAGCCACGGACTAGCGGGAGACTACGAGCAGTACTTC CASSHGLAGDYEQYF TRBV5-1 TRBD2 TRBJ2-7 NA
TGCGCCAGCAGCTGGGTGACTAGCGGAGGGGTCTCCGAGCAGTACTTC CASSWVTSGGVSEQYF TRBV5-1 TRBD2 TRBJ2-7 NA
TGTGCCAGCAGTTACGGCCCGTTCGAACGCAATGAGCAGTTCTTC CASSYGPFERNEQFF TRBV6-5 NA TRBJ2-1 NA
TGTGCCATCAGCCCTGACAGGGGTCGTAATCAGCCCCAGCATTTT CAISPDRGRNQPQHF TRBV10-3 TRBD1 TRBJ1-5 NA
TGCAGCGGTACTAGCGGGAGCAGGGGAGAGACCCAGTACTTC CSGTSGSRGETQYF TRBV29-1 TRBD2 TRBJ2-5 NA
TGTGCCATCAGAGGAGGGTCGGGGCCCCAGCATTTT CAIRGGSGPQHF TRBV10-3 NA TRBJ1-5 few
TGTGCCAGTAGTGGCCAGGGGTATAGCAATCAGCCCCAGCATTTT CASSGQGYSNQPQHF TRBV19 NA TRBJ1-5 NA
TGCGCCAGCAGCCTCCGCACAGGGAATAACCCCGGGGAGCTGTTTTTT CASSLRTGNNPGELFF TRBV5-1 NA TRBJ2-2 NA
TGTGCCAGCAGCTTACAGACAGGGTCGTTAGGAAACACCATATATTTT CASSLQTGSLGNTIYF TRBV5-4 TRBD1 TRBJ1-3 NA
TGTGCCAGTAGTCCACAGGGGGCGCCTAACTATGGCTACACCTTC CASSPQGAPNYGYTF TRBV19 TRBD1 TRBJ1-2 NA